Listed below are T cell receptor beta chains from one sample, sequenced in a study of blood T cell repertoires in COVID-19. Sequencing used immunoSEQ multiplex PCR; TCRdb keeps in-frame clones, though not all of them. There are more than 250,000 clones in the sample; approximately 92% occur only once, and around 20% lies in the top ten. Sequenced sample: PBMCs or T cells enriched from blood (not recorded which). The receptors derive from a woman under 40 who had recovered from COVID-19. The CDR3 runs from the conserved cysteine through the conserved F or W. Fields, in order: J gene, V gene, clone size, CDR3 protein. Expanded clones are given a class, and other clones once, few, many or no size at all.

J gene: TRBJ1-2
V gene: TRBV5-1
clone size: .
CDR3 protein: CASSLGSTGGYTVVF

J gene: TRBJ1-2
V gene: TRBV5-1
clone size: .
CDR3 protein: CASREGDSDGYTF

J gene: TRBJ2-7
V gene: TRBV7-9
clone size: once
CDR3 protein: CASSLVQGPYEQYF

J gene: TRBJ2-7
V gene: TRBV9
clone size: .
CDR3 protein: CASSVEAGVGEQYF

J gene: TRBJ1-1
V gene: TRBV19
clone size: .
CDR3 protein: CASSINGNTEAFF

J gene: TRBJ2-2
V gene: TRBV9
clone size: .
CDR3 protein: CASSGGAVDTGELFF

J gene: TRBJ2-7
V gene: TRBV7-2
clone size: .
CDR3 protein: CASSPTSGVSYEQYF

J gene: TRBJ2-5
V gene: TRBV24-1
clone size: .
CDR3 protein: CATSRPGVETQYF

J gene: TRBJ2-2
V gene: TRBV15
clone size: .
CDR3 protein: CATSRDEGRRSGELFF

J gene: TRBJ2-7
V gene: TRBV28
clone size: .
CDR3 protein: CASSSPHSGNIYEQYF

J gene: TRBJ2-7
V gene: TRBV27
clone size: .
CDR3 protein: CASRWATASYEQYF

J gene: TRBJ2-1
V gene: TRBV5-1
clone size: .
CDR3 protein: CASSLESGGPNEQFF

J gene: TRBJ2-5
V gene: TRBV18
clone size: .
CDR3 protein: CASSPPERVQETQYF

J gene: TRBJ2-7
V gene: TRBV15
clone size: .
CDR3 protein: CATSRDRTGAYEQYF

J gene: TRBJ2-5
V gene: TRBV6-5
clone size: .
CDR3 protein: CASSSDREKHETQYF

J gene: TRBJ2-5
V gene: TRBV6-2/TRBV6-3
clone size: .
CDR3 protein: CASSFSDRQDF

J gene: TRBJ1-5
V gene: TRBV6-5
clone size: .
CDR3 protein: CASSSLQGQETKPQHF

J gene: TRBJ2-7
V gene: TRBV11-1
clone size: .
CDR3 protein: CASSRVAAEQYF

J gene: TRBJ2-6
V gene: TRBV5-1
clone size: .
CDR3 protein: CASSLTGLSGANVLTF

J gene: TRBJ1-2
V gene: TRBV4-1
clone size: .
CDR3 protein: CASSREGRAGYTF

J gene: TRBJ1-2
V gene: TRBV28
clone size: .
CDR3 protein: CASSLSGGAGGYTF

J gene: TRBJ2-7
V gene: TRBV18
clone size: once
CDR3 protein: CASSPRQRSSYEQYF

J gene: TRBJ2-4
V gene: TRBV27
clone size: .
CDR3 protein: CASRTGTGVDFAKNIQYF

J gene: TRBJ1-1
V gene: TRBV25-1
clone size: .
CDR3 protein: CASSESGQMNTEAFF

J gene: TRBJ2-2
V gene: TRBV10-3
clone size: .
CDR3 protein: CAISDQVGGSGELFF

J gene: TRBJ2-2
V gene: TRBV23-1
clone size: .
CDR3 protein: CASGLGDTGELFF

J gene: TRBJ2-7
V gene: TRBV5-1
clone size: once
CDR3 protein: CASSSLLRAESSYEQYF

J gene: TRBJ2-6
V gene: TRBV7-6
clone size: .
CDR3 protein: CASSSQRSSGANVLTF

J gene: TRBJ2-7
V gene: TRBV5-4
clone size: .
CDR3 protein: CASREGTSASRYEQYF

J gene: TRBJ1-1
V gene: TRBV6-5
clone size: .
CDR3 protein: CASSYLSTGNTEAFF

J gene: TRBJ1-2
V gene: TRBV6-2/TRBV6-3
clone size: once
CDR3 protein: CASSYAGAISNYGYTF

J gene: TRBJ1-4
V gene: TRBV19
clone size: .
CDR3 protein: CASSMTGYEKLFF

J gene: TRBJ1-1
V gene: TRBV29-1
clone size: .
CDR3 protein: CSVEYQGKTEAFF

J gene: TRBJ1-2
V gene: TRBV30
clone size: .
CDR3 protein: CAWSVRGTGVYGYTF

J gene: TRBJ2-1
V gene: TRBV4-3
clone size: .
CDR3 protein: CASSQAVRGGEQFF

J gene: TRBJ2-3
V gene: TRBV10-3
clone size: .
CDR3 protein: CVISAREVTDTQYF

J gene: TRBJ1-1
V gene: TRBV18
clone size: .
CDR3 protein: CASSPRHSLNTEAFF

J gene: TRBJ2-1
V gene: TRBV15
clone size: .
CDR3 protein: CATSRGGDRVHEQFF

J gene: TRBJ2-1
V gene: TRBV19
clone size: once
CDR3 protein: CASSPTIGSYNEQFF

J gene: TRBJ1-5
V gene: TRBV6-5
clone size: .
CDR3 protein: CASSSGAGNQPQHF

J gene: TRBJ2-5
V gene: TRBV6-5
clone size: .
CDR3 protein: CASTLQGTQETQYF

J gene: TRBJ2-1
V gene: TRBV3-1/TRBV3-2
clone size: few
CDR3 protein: CASSQPRTSGENEQFF

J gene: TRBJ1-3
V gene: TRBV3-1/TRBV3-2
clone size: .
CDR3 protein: CASSQGGDTIYF

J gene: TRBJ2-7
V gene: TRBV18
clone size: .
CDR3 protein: CASSPPGGRSYEQYF

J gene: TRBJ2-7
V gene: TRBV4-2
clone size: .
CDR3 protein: CASSQVVWHLDEQYF

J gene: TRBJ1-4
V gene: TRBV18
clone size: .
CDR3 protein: CASSPPQGNEKLFF

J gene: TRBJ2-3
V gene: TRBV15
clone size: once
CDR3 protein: CATRVDSPGLAGGRDTQYF

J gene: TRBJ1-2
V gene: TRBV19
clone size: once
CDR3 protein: CASKEGRWPYGYTF

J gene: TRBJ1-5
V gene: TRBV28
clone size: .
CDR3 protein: CASRTTGIENQPQHF

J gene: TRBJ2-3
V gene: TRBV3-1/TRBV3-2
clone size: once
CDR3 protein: CASSQRTGSRTDTQYF